Below, 4 T cell receptor beta chains from the same sample are listed, as sequenced in a study of blood T cell repertoires in COVID-19. Assay used: immunoSEQ multiplex PCR; TCRdb lists only in-frame clones, some missing. The repertoire holds some 85,000 clones, with over 65% as singletons. Specimen: peripheral blood. The receptors were gathered from a human donor in a cohort sampled during active COVID-19.

The chain is built from TRBV6-5 and TRBJ2-5; 10 bases are a match to TRBD2. The germline gives CDR1 MNHEY, CDR2 SVGAGI. The CDR3 is 14 residues long. The V and J ends lost 7 bases and 5 bases, in that order; junction bases with no gene match: 7. The CDR3 protein is CASMDSGRRETQYF. Here the CDR3 DNA reads TGTGCCAGCATGGATAGCGGGAGGAGGGAGACCCAGTACTTC.

The chain couples TRBV4-3 to TRBJ2-1; TRBD2 agrees at 7 bases. The V gene's germline CDR1 is LGHNA and CDR2 YSLEER. The CDR3 spans 19 residues. The J segment lost 0 bases and the V segment lost 0 bases, leaving 11 bases of the junction unmatched. The CDR3 loop reads CASSQDPPLRGSSYNEQFF. The CDR3 DNA reads TGCGCCAGCAGCCAAGACCCTCCTTTGCGGGGGAGCTCCTACAATGAGCAGTTCTTC.

V and J are TRBV11-2 and TRBJ2-1; TRBD2 matches 8 bases. Trimming cost V 4 bases and J 2 bases; bases outside gene matches: 10. The length of the CDR3 is 17 residues. CDR1 and CDR2 (germline): SGHAT, FQNNGV. CDR3: CASSSWVGAGAYNEQFF. As DNA, the CDR3 is TGTGCCAGCAGCTCGTGGGTAGGAGCGGGAGCCTACAATGAGCAGTTCTTC.

V gene TRBV29-1 combines with J gene TRBJ1-2; possible D gene TRBD1, 5 bases. V was clipped by 8 bases and J by 7 bases, with 29 bases between them. This CDR3 has 16 amino acids. From germline, CDR1 is SQVTM and CDR2 ANQGSEA. CDR3: CSTSLGGLVSSSGYTF. In DNA form, the CDR3 reads TGCAGCACCTCCTTGGGGGGACTGGTTTCCAGTAGTGGCTACACCTTC.